One and the same sample provided the 22 T cell receptor beta chains below, sequenced in a study of blood T cell repertoires in COVID-19 (dated by TCRdb to between 2020 and 2021). Library preparation employed the immunoSEQ multiplex PCR assay. TCRdb provides this immuneACCESS table in a form limited to in-frame rearrangements. Some clones are lacking; in checked studies, under half of them reflect an unresolved V gene, and why the rest are absent is not known. The sample yields a few hundred thousand clones; about four fifths were counted once. The top ten constitute 4.5% to 6% of the sample. The sample comprised PBMCs or T cells enriched from blood (not recorded which). The origin of the receptors is a man in his forties who had been exposed to COVID-19.

The chain is built from TRBV5-1 and TRBJ1-2, with a possible D match to TRBD1 (5 bases). Per the germline V gene, CDR1 is SGHRS and CDR2 is YFSETQ. Trimming stripped 2 bases from V and 0 bases from J, with 23 bases between. The CDR3 loop spans 19 amino acids. The CDR3, as DNA: TGCGCCAGCAGCTTTTCCTTCGACAGCTTCAAACGAGCTAACTATGGCTACACCTTC. Its translation: CASSFSFDSFKRANYGYTF.

The DNA of the CDR3 is TGTGCCAGCAGCTCACAAACCGGGACTAGCGGAGCCTACGAGCAGTACTTC. Protein product: CASSSQTGTSGAYEQYF. The gene calls are TRBV7-9 and TRBJ2-7, with 11 bases fitting TRBD2. V dropped 4 bases and J dropped 2; count of bases not matched to a gene: 10. Germline assignment: CDR1 SEHNR and CDR2 FQNEAQ (reference sequence). The CDR3 covers 17 residues.

V usage is TRBV28 and J usage is TRBJ2-7; 7 nucleotides agree with TRBD1. With V trimmed by 5 bases and J by 2 bases, 3 bases remained unmatched. In germline, CDR1 is MDHEN, CDR2 SYDVKM. There are 13 residues in the CDR3. The CDR3 loop is CASSPTGPYEQYF. The CDR3 DNA reads TGTGCCAGCAGTCCGACAGGGCCCTACGAGCAGTACTTC. The entire variable domain, with the rest obtained from reference TRBV28 and TRBJ2-7, is as follows: DVKVTQSSRYLVKRTGEKVFLECVQDMDHENMFWYRQDPGLGLRLIYFSYDVKMKEKGDIPEGYSVSREKKERFSLILESASTNQTSMYLCASSPTGPYEQYFGPGTRLTVT.

In this sample, this clone turned up once. The chain couples TRBV5-1 to TRBJ2-3; 8 positions match TRBD1. V was pared by 0 bases and J by 6 bases, with 0 bases of the junction left unmatched. Germline CDR1 is SGHRS and CDR2 is YFSETQ. The CDR3 extends over 13 amino acids. The CDR3 is CASSLGQGDTQYF. CDR3 bases: TGCGCCAGCAGCTTGGGACAGGGGGATACGCAGTATTTT.

The chain carries TRBV19 and TRBJ2-6; TRBD2 might be the D (6 bases). The germline V and J ends were trimmed by 9 bases and 0 bases, with 21 bases remaining between them. This CDR3 comprises 18 residues. Germline assignment: CDR1 LNHDA and CDR2 SQIVND (reference sequence). CDR3 amino acids: CASRLRWGLSSGANVLTF. In DNA form, the CDR3 reads TGTGCCAGCCGCTTGAGATGGGGACTCAGCTCTGGGGCCAACGTCCTGACTTTC.

This clone has just one count. The CDR3 here is CASSPIGVNQPQHF. CDR3 nucleotide sequence: TGTGCCAGCTCACCAATAGGGGTGAATCAGCCCCAGCATTTT. The chain combines TRBV18 with TRBJ1-5; D may be TRBD1 (5 bases). The CDR3 is made up of 14 amino acids. Trimming stripped 2 bases from V and 4 bases from J, with 9 bases between. The germline V gene has CDR1 KGHSH and CDR2 LQKENI.

This chain links TRBV27 with TRBJ2-5, with 9 bases that match TRBD1. Germline V gives CDR1 MNHEY, CDR2 SMNVEV (reference sequence). Trimming cost V 3 bases and J 3 bases; bases outside gene matches: 5. The CDR3 sequence is 15 residues long. The CDR3 spells CASSFITGGEETQYF. The CDR3 DNA reads as TGTGCCAGCAGTTTTATAACAGGGGGCGAAGAGACCCAGTACTTC.

This sequence joins TRBV7-2 and TRBJ1-4; 9 bases agree with TRBD1. The ends lost 8 bases at V and 6 bases at J; junction bases unmatched: 10. Per the germline V gene, CDR1 is SGHTA and CDR2 is FQGNSA. This CDR3 is built from 15 residues. The CDR3 region is CASGSQGARDEKLFF. In DNA form, the CDR3 reads TGTGCCAGCGGCTCACAGGGGGCGCGGGATGAAAAACTGTTTTTT.

The gene calls are TRBV12-3 or TRBV12-4 and TRBJ2-4, with a weak D call TRBD2 (5 bases). V dropped 7 bases and J dropped 6 bases, with 10 bases sitting between them. CDR3 size: 12 residues. CDR3 DNA sequence: TGTGCCAGCAACGGCGAGGGAAACATTCAGTACTTC. Translation gives CASNGEGNIQYF.

CDR3 bases: TGCAGTGCTAGTCCGGGAGGCACAGATACGCAGTATTTT. This encodes CSASPGGTDTQYF. The chain is built from TRBV20-1 and TRBJ2-3; maybe TRBD2 (6 bases). CDR3 length: 13 amino acids. Germline V gene data show CDR1 as DFQATT and CDR2 as SNEGSKA (reference sequence). The V and J ends lost 3 bases and 1 base respectively, with 8 bases between them.

V gene TRBV12-3 or TRBV12-4 combines with J gene TRBJ1-1; tentatively, D is TRBD1 (5 bases). This CDR3 contains 13 residues. Trimming took off 5 bases at V and 4 bases at J, with 11 bases between the two ends. CDR3 residues: CASSPWGGTEAFF. The CDR3 DNA sequence: TGTGCCAGCAGTCCCTGGGGCGGCACTGAAGCTTTCTTT.

The gene calls are TRBV5-1 and TRBJ2-7; 12 nucleotides agree with TRBD1. The CDR3 is 14 residues long. V was clipped by 4 bases and J by 5 bases; unmatched bases: 4. Germline lookup yields CDR1 SGHRS and CDR2 YFSETQ. The CDR3 reads CASSIGTGGHEQYF. CDR3 bases: TGCGCCAGCAGCATCGGGACAGGGGGCCACGAGCAGTACTTC.

The chain has TRBV7-2 and TRBJ1-6; D is unclear. V was clipped by 3 bases and J by 10 bases, with 13 bases between them. CDR3 length equals 14 residues. Germline V lookup: CDR1 SGHTA, CDR2 FQGNSA. CDR3 nucleotide sequence: TGTGCCAGCAGCTTTGCCCCAAACGGGTCACCCCTCCACTTT. It encodes CASSFAPNGSPLHF.

In DNA form, the CDR3 reads TGTGCCTGGAGTGTGAGCAGGAACGAGCAGTACTTC. Translating gives CAWSVSRNEQYF. The J gene is TRBJ2-7, the V gene TRBV30, with unresolved D. Trimming took off 0 bases at V and 5 bases at J, with 8 bases between the two ends. This CDR3 has 12 residues. CDR1 GTSNPN and CDR2 SVGIG come from the germline V gene (reference sequence). Variable domain in full (rest from reference TRBV30 and TRBJ2-7): SQTIHQWPATLVQPVGSPLSLECTVEGTSNPNLYWYRQAAGRGLQLLFYSVGIGQISSEVPQNLSASRPQDRQFILSSKKLLLSDSGFYLCAWSVSRNEQYFGPGTRLTVT.

The J gene is TRBJ1-5, the V gene TRBV7-9; tentative D call: TRBD1 (6 bases). The germline CDR1 and CDR2 sequences are SEHNR and FQNEAQ (reference sequence). V shed 5 bases and J shed 0 bases, with 23 bases lying between them. The CDR3 contains 19 residues. The CDR3 here is CASSDWTAALSYSNQPQHF. CDR3 DNA: TGTGCCAGCAGCGATTGGACAGCGGCGTTGTCCTATAGCAATCAGCCCCAGCATTTT.

The chain recombines TRBV30 with TRBJ1-3; D unclear. With 7 bases removed from V and 0 bases from J, the gap between germline ends came to 19 bases. The CDR3 is made up of 16 amino acids. Germline V gene sequence: CDR1 GTSNPN, CDR2 SVGIG (reference sequence). DNA of the CDR3: TGTGCCTCCTCCCCCAGCCGAGACATCTCTGGAAACACCATATATTTT. As protein: CASSPSRDISGNTIYF. Together with reference TRBV30 and TRBJ1-3, the CDR3 gives the full variable domain: SQTIHQWPATLVQPVGSPLSLECTVEGTSNPNLYWYRQAAGRGLQLLFYSVGIGQISSEVPQNLSASRPQDRQFILSSKKLLLSDSGFYLCASSPSRDISGNTIYFGEGSWLTVV.

A few counts support this clone. The chain couples TRBV7-8 to TRBJ1-5; TRBD1 is a possible D gene (6 bases). CDR1 SGHVS and CDR2 FQNEAQ come from the germline V gene. The CDR3 is 16 residues long. V lost 7 bases and J 1 base, leaving 17 bases between the germline ends. The CDR3 nucleotides read TGTGCCAGCATCAGAGGGGGGGGGATAAGCAATCAGCCCCAGCATTTT. Amino acid sequence: CASIRGGGISNQPQHF.

This chain joins TRBV24-1 and TRBJ2-3; a weak D match, TRBD2 (5 bases). Germline assignment: CDR1 KGHDR and CDR2 SFDVKD. Trimming removed 3 bases from V and 10 bases from J, with 16 bases in between. CDR3 length equals 14 residues. In nucleotides, the CDR3 is TGTGCCACCAGTGATACATGGTTTGCCGGGGCGCAGTATTTT. Translating it yields CATSDTWFAGAQYF.

This chain connects TRBV2 to TRBJ2-6; tentatively, D is TRBD1 (5 bases). V shed 5 bases and J shed 2 bases, with 7 bases lying between them. CDR1 SNHLY and CDR2 FYNNEI come from the germline V gene. The CDR3 runs to 14 residues. The DNA of the CDR3 is TGTGCCAGCAGTACCAGGGCTGGGGCCAACGTCCTGACTTTC. Translation gives CASSTRAGANVLTF.

The rearrangement joins TRBV12-3 or TRBV12-4 to TRBJ1-6, with D possibly being TRBD1 (6 bases). This CDR3 spans 12 amino acids. With 6 bases removed from V and 10 bases from J, the gap between germline ends came to 10 bases. The CDR3 DNA reads TGTGCCAGCAGCCAGGGGCGATCACCCCTCCACTTT. Its protein is CASSQGRSPLHF.

V gene TRBV7-9 combines with J gene TRBJ1-1; a weak D match, TRBD1 (5 bases). The CDR3 covers 14 residues. V was trimmed by 5 bases and J by 1 base, leaving 11 bases between them. CDR1 and CDR2 from the germline V gene are SEHNR and FQNEAQ (reference sequence). The CDR3: CASSQGHANTEAFF. As DNA, the CDR3 is TGTGCCAGCAGCCAAGGACACGCGAACACTGAAGCTTTCTTT.

This clone occurred once. The V and J genes are TRBV3-1 (or the pseudogene TRBV3-2) and TRBJ2-5; D unresolved. V was clipped by 0 bases and J by 3 bases, with 11 bases between them. The V gene's germline CDR1 is LGHDT and CDR2 YNNKEL (reference sequence). This CDR3 has 15 residues. CDR3 DNA: TGTGCCAGCAGCCAAGAGGGCTACCTCAAAGAGACCCAGTACTTC. This encodes CASSQEGYLKETQYF.